This T cell receptor (beta chain) was sequenced in a study of blood T cell repertoires in COVID-19 (dated by TCRdb to the early 2020s). Regarding the study in general: Samples from collaborators originated in the United States, Italy and Spain and spanned both the acute and convalescent phases of COVID-19. Where available, HLA class I and class II types were taken from metadata supplied by the sample provider and were not determined by assay-based typing. Samples were obtained from the ongoing ImmuneRACE study (first 160 participants) and from about 1,300 subjects provided by 6 global collaborators. The sample metadata nearly always contained a de-identified subject ID, COVID-19 status, age in years and sex. The repertoires were made available in a free public database intended to serve as a resource for research on the immune response to SARS-CoV-2. The dataset comprised deeply sampled blood TCRbeta repertoires from subjects exposed to, actively infected with, or recovered from COVID-19. The material from the prospective study consisted of cDNA or gDNA derived from T cells, B-cell-depleted T cells, or PBMCs. Points the paper makes about the study in general: Clinical and demographic metadata were provided uncurated, with the amount varying by source and participant.

CDR1 and CDR2 are read off the germline V gene as SGDLS and YYNGEE. The CDR3 has 21 amino acids, counting the end cysteine and phenylalanine. The retained sequence is limited to the CDR3, 63 bases, with the frame set at the first base. A remark on this clone: What this receptor recognizes is not known. At one end the junction does not follow the germline gene, possibly because of a read error.

TCRbeta CDR3 regions were amplified from genomic DNA by means of the immunoSEQ Assay, a bias-controlled multiplex PCR. In the original analysis: The number of nucleated cells in each sample was estimated by amplification of reference gene primers within the assay. Sequence reads were collapsed and filtered to measure the absolute abundance of every unique TCRbeta CDR3 rearrangement. Productive Simpson clonality was computed per sample as the square root of Simpson's diversity index over productive rearrangements. As stored in TCRdb, this immuneACCESS dataset retains in-frame rearrangements with V and J assigned. A fraction of the clones does not appear; measured against another copy, unresolved V genes explain less than half of the discrepancy, and the remainder lacks a known reason. Clonal size and the V and J genes are those of that table, whereas D and trimming came from the DNA. The sample includes approximately 75,000 clones, with around 88% observed a single time. 6.3% of the sample belongs to the ten largest clones.

One collaborating source in Seattle enrolled patients during active infection and followed them longitudinally through the course of disease. Collaborating institutions collected whole blood in K2EDTA tubes following their own protocols. For TCRbeta analysis, collaborator samples were shipped as frozen whole blood, as isolated PBMCs, or as DNA extracted from either sample type. The TCR sequence derives from a man aged 80 or over with COVID-19, enrolled during active disease. The V gene is TRBV9 and the J gene is TRBJ2-6; TRBD1 is perhaps the D gene, given 5 matching bases. Sample: peripheral blood. CDR3 protein: CASSERPIDRSFLSGSNVLTF. At the DNA level, the sequence is TGTGCCAGCAGCGAAAGGCCCATTGACAGATCCTTTTTATCTGGGTCCAACGTCCTGACTTTC.